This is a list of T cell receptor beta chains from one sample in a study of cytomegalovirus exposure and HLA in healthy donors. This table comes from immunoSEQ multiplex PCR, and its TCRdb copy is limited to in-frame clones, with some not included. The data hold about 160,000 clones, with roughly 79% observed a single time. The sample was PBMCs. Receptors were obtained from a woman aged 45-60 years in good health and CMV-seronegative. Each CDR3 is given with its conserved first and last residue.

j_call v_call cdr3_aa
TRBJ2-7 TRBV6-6 CASSYPRDRGSYEQYF
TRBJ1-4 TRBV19 CASRSGFWITTNEKLFF
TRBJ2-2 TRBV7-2 CASSLRGGRGQRVTGELFF
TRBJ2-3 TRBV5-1 CASSAGLKGDTQYF
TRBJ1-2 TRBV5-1 CASSPRQGPYGYTF
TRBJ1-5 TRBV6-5 CASSYGGFSNQPQHF
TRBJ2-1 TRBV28 CASRPLQGGEQFF
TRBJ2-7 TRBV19 CASSMERGHYEQYF
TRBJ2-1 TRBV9 CASSRSQRSNEQFF
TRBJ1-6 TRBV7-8 CASSSLQGYNSPLHF
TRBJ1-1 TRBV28 CASSGRNTEAFF
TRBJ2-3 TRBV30 CATAGAAMTQYF
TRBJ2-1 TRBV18 CASSQGQGAEEQFF
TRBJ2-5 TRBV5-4 CASSWDFGEQYF
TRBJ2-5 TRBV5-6 CASSLARVVQETQYF
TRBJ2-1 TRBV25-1 CASNPTWAPEQFF
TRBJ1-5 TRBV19 CASSIKGVGQPQHF
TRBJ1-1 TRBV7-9 CASSLARENTEAFF
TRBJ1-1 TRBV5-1 CASARGTEAFF
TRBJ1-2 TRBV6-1 CASSEALRRPDPTKRGREGYTF
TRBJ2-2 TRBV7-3 CASSPYRNTGELFF
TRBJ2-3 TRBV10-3 CAISGGQYYTDTQYF
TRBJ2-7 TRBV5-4 CASSVGVERSEQYF
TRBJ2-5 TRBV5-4 CASSSPGLAKETQYF
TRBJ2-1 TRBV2 CASSPGHTYNEQFF
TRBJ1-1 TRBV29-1 CSVAGQGWTEAFF
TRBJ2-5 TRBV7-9 CASSSIDLNTYF
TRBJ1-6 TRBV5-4 CASSLGQAPGSPLHF
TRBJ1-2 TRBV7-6 CASSPGQGNYGYTF
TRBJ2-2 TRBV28 CASTPTWNSGRAGWTGELFF
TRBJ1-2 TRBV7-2 CASSLAAGYGYTF
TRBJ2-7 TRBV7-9 CSSSSWTGGSYEQYF
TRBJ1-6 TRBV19 CASSSPGFPYNSPLHF
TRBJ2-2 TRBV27 CASSLTLGSPNTGELFF
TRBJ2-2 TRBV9 CASSVNPRGPSNTGELFF
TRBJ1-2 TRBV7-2 CASSLGGTGTPANGYTF
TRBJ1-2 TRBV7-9 CSSSLSRDGYTF
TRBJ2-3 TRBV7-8 CASSWDRKKDTQYF
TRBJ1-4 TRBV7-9 CSSSFRPAGQGGEKLFF
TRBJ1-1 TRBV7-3 CASSLMGGGEAFF
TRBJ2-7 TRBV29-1 CSAAKEVSYEQYF
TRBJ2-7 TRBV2 CASRTQGFKREGSYEQYF
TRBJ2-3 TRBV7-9 CASSPRTSRGLDTQYF
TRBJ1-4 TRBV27 CASSSSHRGPNEKLFF
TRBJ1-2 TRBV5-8 CASSLAGGTGGLVGGYTF
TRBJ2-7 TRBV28 CASSLRSGSPKLGEQYF
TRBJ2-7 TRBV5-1 CASSLLQASGNGQYF
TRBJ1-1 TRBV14 CASSPGPEAFF
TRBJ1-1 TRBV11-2 CASSPTGGTEAFF
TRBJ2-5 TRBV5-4 CASSPGTAQETQYF
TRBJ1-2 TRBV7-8 CASSSPGTGENGYTF
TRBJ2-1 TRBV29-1 CSVVRDPYGTGDYNEQFF
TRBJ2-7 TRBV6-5 CASSPHRETSYEQYF